This entry describes one T cell receptor (beta chain). The record originates from a study of blood T cell repertoires in COVID-19. Across the whole study: PBMCs, B-cell-depleted T cells, or T cells were the source of the cDNA or gDNA that made up the material.

The repertoire was sequenced with immunoSEQ multiplex PCR; TCRdb's copy has only in-frame clones and lacks some. The sample carries about 150,000 clones, more than 85% recorded once. Germline loops: CDR1 SEHNR, CDR2 FQNEAQ (reference sequence). CDR3 length equals 13 residues. V was cut by 5 bases and J by 5 bases, with 10 bases left in between. Donors were grouped by their self-reported clinical history. The receptor's source is a woman aged 45-60 years who had recovered from COVID-19. Sample: PBMCs or T cells enriched from blood (not recorded which). V is TRBV7-9 and J is TRBJ2-1, with D maybe TRBD2 (6 bases). CDR3 amino acids: CASSRRGDNEQFF. In nucleotides, the CDR3 is TGTGCCAGCAGCCGCCGCGGGGACAATGAGCAGTTCTTC.